The 2 T cell receptor beta chains in this list originate from one sample, sequenced in a study of blood T cell repertoires in COVID-19 (dated by TCRdb to the early 2020s). Library preparation was by the immunoSEQ multiplex PCR assay. The source is immuneACCESS, and TCRdb retained only in-frame sequences with V and J called. Part of the clones is not carried over; for the studies checked, unresolved V genes explain less than half of this, and the remainder is unexplained. For this sample the table gives over 75,000 clones, of which approximately 83% were detected only once. Together, the top ten hold more than 25% of the sample. Material for sequencing was peripheral blood. The receptors shown here come from a woman at least 80 years old with active or convalescent COVID-19.

V gene TRBV5-4 combines with J gene TRBJ1-2; no clear D gene. Germline V CDR1 and CDR2: SGHNT, YYREEE (reference sequence). This CDR3 spans 15 amino acids. Trimming pared 2 bases from V and 0 bases from J, leaving 11 bases between. The CDR3 region is CASSFYSIANYGYTF. As DNA, the CDR3 is TGTGCCAGCAGCTTTTACAGCATAGCTAACTATGGCTACACCTTC.

CDR3 residues: CASRRDRVTGELFF. The CDR3, as DNA: TGTGCCAGCAGACGGGACAGGGTCACCGGGGAGCTGTTTTTT. This chain links TRBV28 with TRBJ2-2; the match to TRBD1 covers 9 bases. The CDR3 runs 14 residues. Per the germline V gene, CDR1 is MDHEN and CDR2 is SYDVKM. V trimming: 6 bases; J trimming: 4 bases; junction bases outside the gene matches: 3. The variable domain in full, with the rest retrieved from reference TRBV28 and TRBJ2-2, is DVKVTQSSRYLVKRTGEKVFLECVQDMDHENMFWYRQDPGLGLRLIYFSYDVKMKEKGDIPEGYSVSREKKERFSLILESASTNQTSMYLCASRRDRVTGELFFGEGSRLTVL.